Detailed here is one TCR beta chain. Its antigen remains unidentified. Some clones are missing from TCRdb's copy, which holds only in-frame ones; the method was immunoSEQ multiplex PCR. The sample records approximately 150,000 clones, less than 95% being singletons. The data were obtained in a study of T cell responses to AZD1222 COVID-19 vaccine. Study results and limitations: The donor cohort was predominantly white British with a female majority, and clonal diversity may have been underestimated.

The CDR3 runs 15 residues. V lost 4 bases to trimming and J lost 3 bases, with 13 bases between them. Germline CDR1 and CDR2: ENHRY and SYGVKD. The clonotype comes from an adult in good health. The sequencing here drew on peripheral blood, taken on day 0 of AZD1222 vaccination. The rearrangement links TRBV10-3 to TRBJ1-5; D uncertain. This CDR3 is CAISASLDLNQPQHF. The CDR3 DNA is TGTGCCATCAGTGCCTCCTTGGACCTCAATCAGCCCCAGCATTTT.